This TCR beta chain was retrieved from a study of blood T cell repertoires in COVID-19 (dated by TCRdb to the early 2020s). A note on the overall study: Recovered participants in ImmuneRACE Cohort 3 were defined by two consecutive negative NP/OP PCR tests, clearance by a healthcare professional, or resolution of symptoms. Collaborator samples came from the United States, Italy and Spain and covered acute and convalescent phases of COVID-19. The material from the prospective study consisted of cDNA or gDNA derived from T cells, B-cell-depleted T cells, or PBMCs. Subjects who had been exposed to COVID-19, were actively infected with it, or had recovered from it provided the deeply sampled blood TCRbeta repertoires that made up the dataset. A freely available public database, intended as a resource for researchers studying the immune response to SARS-CoV-2, is where the repertoires were released. The samples were drawn from the first 160 participants of the ongoing ImmuneRACE study and from 1,254 subjects provided by 6 global collaborators. A de-identified subject ID, COVID-19 status, age in years and sex were almost always included in the sample metadata. HLA class I and class II types, where available, came from metadata supplied by the sample provider rather than from assay-based typing.

General findings and caveats noted by the study authors: The quantity of clinical and demographic metadata differed by source and by participant and was supplied without curation.

Regarding this clone: It lacks a known antigen. Per-base qualities were not stored, and no clone one base away is much larger.

TCRbeta CDR3 regions were amplified from genomic DNA by means of the immunoSEQ Assay, a bias-controlled multiplex PCR. In the source study's methods: Nucleated cell counts per sample were estimated from amplification of reference gene primers within the assay. To quantify the absolute abundance of each unique TCRbeta CDR3 rearrangement, sequence reads were collapsed and filtered. For each sample, productive Simpson clonality was calculated as the square root of Simpson's diversity index across productive rearrangements. Here the immuneACCESS table is served through TCRdb, limited to in-frame sequences with V and J called. Missing clones are a known gap in these copies; in checked studies unresolved V genes cover under half, and the rest lacks a known reason. V, J and clone size were drawn from that table, and D and trimming were deduced from the DNA. The sample profile shows hundreds of thousands of clones; 86% of them were found once. Approximately 2.8% of the sample rests with the top ten.

Enrolling through a virtual design, the prospective study's participants ranged in age from roughly 18 to 95 years and lived across more than 20 United States geographic areas. Cohort assignment in the prospective study relied on participant-reported clinical history from a screening survey and a study questionnaire. Each participant in the prospective study had whole blood, serum and a nasopharyngeal or oropharyngeal swab collected by mobile phlebotomists. Participants in the prospective study had the option to provide additional blood draws and questionnaires over a roughly 2-month period. Prospective study blood samples were shipped either frozen or at room temperature before DNA extraction. According to the germline V gene (reference sequence), CDR1 reads SEHNR and CDR2 reads FQNEAQ. The CDR3 has 15 amino acids, counting the end cysteine and phenylalanine. The only DNA kept is the CDR3, 45 bases in frame from the first base. The V end loses 5 bases and the J end loses 3 bases, and a stretch of 16 bases separates them.

The TCR was taken from a woman aged 50 to 65 in a cohort exposed to, infected with or recovered from COVID-19 (not recorded which). Recombination connected TRBV7-9 to TRBJ1-2; TRBD1 might be the D gene, on 5 matching bases. What was sequenced was PBMCs or T cells enriched from blood (not recorded which). The CDR3 protein is CASSTGTVGYYGYTF. In nucleotides, the sequence is TGTGCCAGCAGCACCGGGACTGTTGGGTACTATGGCTACACCTTC.